This entry lists 10 T cell receptor beta chains sequenced from one sample in a study of brain T cells in children with intractable seizures. The protocol was immunoSEQ multiplex PCR, while the TCRdb copy is restricted to in-frame clones and leaves out a portion. Seen here are about 80,000 clones, about 90% observed once, and the top ten hold about 24%. The material was peripheral blood, obtained at surgery. These TCRs come from a girl aged 2 to 9 with Rasmussen encephalitis and intractable seizures.

This rearrangement joins TRBV9 to TRBJ2-1, with D hard to call. Germline V gene data show CDR1 as SGDLS and CDR2 as YYNGEE. The CDR3 sequence is 14 residues long. V lost 3 bases to trimming and J lost 6 bases, with 13 bases between them. The CDR3, as DNA: TGTGCCAGCAGCGCCGATGAGAGGATCAATGAGCAGTTCTTC. Translation: CASSADERINEQFF.

The CDR3 DNA sequence: TGTGCCACAAAGGGGGGGCAAGAGACCCAGTACTTC. It translates to CATKGGQETQYF. The chain links TRBV2 to TRBJ2-5; maybe TRBD2 (7 bases). The CDR3 loop spans 12 amino acids. V lost 10 bases and J lost 2, with 11 bases in between. Germline assignment: CDR1 SNHLY and CDR2 FYNNEI.

The rearrangement links TRBV29-1 to TRBJ2-3, with TRBD1 as a possible D gene (6 bases). The CDR3 spans 13 residues. V lost 4 bases, J lost 3 bases, and 11 bases lay in between. CDR1 is SQVTM and CDR2 is ANQGSEA in the germline V gene. CDR3 nucleotide sequence: TGCAGCGTTGTCAGGGGTGAGACAGATACGCAGTATTTT. Its translation is CSVVRGETDTQYF.

The V and J genes are TRBV6-5 and TRBJ1-3; D gene unclear. The germline CDR1 and CDR2 sequences are MNHEY and SVGAGI. This CDR3 has 14 amino acids. V lost 7 bases and J lost 6, with 16 bases in between. The CDR3 here is CASKSAGIPNTIYF. The CDR3 DNA is TGTGCCAGCAAATCGGCCGGGATTCCAAACACCATATATTTT.

The count of this clone is one. This chain connects TRBV5-1 to TRBJ2-4; D unresolved. The CDR3 has 14 amino acids. Trimming left V 0 bases short and J 8 bases short, with 12 bases between. The germline V gene encodes CDR1 SGHRS and CDR2 YFSETQ. This chain's CDR3 is CASSLDVRTDIQYF. CDR3 sequence (DNA): TGCGCCAGCAGCTTGGACGTCAGAACGGACATTCAGTACTTC.

This chain joins TRBV9 and TRBJ1-1; 9 bases align to TRBD1. The CDR3 extends over 16 amino acids. Trimming at V came to 3 bases and at J to 5 bases, leaving 11 bases not matched to a gene. Germline CDR1 and CDR2: SGDLS and YYNGEE. CDR3 residues: CASSGSQQTGGTEAFF. CDR3 DNA: TGTGCCAGCAGCGGGTCCCAGCAGACAGGGGGGACTGAAGCTTTCTTT.

The chain has TRBV6-2 or TRBV6-3 and TRBJ2-3, with 12 positions matching TRBD2. There are 17 residues in the CDR3. With V trimmed by 6 bases and J by 6 bases, 13 bases remained unmatched. CDR1 and CDR2 from the germline V gene are MNHEY and SVGEGT. The CDR3 protein is CASSEKWLAGGPDTQYF. For the CDR3, the DNA is TGTGCCAGCAGCGAGAAATGGCTAGCGGGGGGGCCGGATACGCAGTATTTT.

The rearrangement uses TRBV5-6 and TRBJ2-2; D perhaps matches TRBD2 (6 bases). The germline V and J ends were trimmed by 5 bases and 3 bases, with 14 bases remaining between them. The CDR3 loop spans 15 amino acids. Looked up from germline, CDR1 is SGHDT and CDR2 is YYEEEE. CDR3: CASRVRRDYTGELFF. The CDR3 bases are TGTGCCAGCAGGGTTAGGCGGGACTACACCGGGGAGCTGTTTTTT.

This clone was counted between two and nine times. Here the CDR3 DNA reads TGTGCCAGCAGCCAAGATACAGGGGGGATCTATGGCTACACCTTC. It is translated as CASSQDTGGIYGYTF. The chain has TRBV4-2 and TRBJ1-2, with TRBD1 matching over 8 bases. Germline lookup yields CDR1 LGHNA and CDR2 YNFKEQ. This CDR3 has 15 amino acids. Trimming at V came to 0 bases and at J to 4 bases, leaving 4 bases not matched to a gene.

Worth noting for this clone: A much more abundant neighbour one base away suggests this may be a read error. The CDR3 spells CASSVGLAERETQYF. DNA for the CDR3: TGTGCCAGCAGCGTAGGACTAGCGGAACGAGAGACCCAGTACTTC. The chain couples TRBV9 to TRBJ2-5; 9 bases are a match to TRBD2. Germline loops: CDR1 SGDLS, CDR2 YYNGEE. The CDR3 totals 15 residues. V lost 0 bases to trimming and J lost 4 bases; unmatched junction nucleotides: 4.